The next 21 T cell receptor beta chains were all read from a single sample in a study of CXCR3-negative and CXCR3-positive naive CD8 T cells. cDNA libraries for TRB were generated by 5' RACE incorporating UMI labels. Following a re-call of the 5' RACE reads, TCRdb has one entry per CDR3 protein and lacks DNA. The table for this sample gives approximately 41,000 distinct CDR3 sequences. The sequenced sample was memory CD8+ T cells from blood. These receptors were obtained from a human donor in good health. Some clones in this sample may be carry-over from other donors' samples.

This CDR3 is CASSLIASELKTQYF. The chain has TRBV7-3 and TRBJ2-5. CDR1 and CDR2 (germline): SGHTA, FQGTGA. The CDR3 runs 15 residues.

This chain uses TRBV4-1 with TRBJ1-1. The CDR3 sequence is 18 residues long. The germline CDR1 and CDR2 sequences are MGHRA and YSYEKL. CDR3 sequence: CASSQDLGLQKLNTEAFF.

The V gene is TRBV6-1, the J gene TRBJ1-5; no DNA is available, so the TRBD1 call from TCRdb remains unchecked. This CDR3 region has 15 residues. Germline CDR1 MNHNS, CDR2 SASEGT. The CDR3 is CASSVDRGRILAQHF.

The V call is TRBV6-2 or TRBV6-3, the J call TRBJ2-1; with no DNA, the TCRdb D assignment of TRBD1 cannot be verified. Germline V gene data show CDR1 as MNHEY and CDR2 as SVGEGT. The CDR3 has 15 amino acids. CDR3 protein: CATREQGSLYNEQFF.

The CDR3: CASTRFLSETQYF. V gene TRBV28 combines with J gene TRBJ2-5. This CDR3 comprises 13 residues. CDR1 and CDR2 from the germline V gene are MDHEN and SYDVKM.

This rearrangement joins TRBV12-3 or TRBV12-4 to TRBJ2-5; the TRBD2 assignment by TCRdb is unverifiable without DNA. The CDR3 is 17 residues long. The CDR3 region is CASAEAGLAGLLETQYF.

The genes are TRBV7-3 and TRBJ2-5; TCRdb calls TRBD1, which cannot be checked without DNA. Per germline, CDR1 SGHTA and CDR2 FQGTGA. This CDR3 has 15 residues. Here the CDR3 reads CASSERTGAQETQYF. Full variable domain (rest looked up from reference TRBV7-3 and TRBJ2-5): GAGVSQTPSNKVTEKGKYVELRCDPISGHTALYWYRQSLGQGPEFLIYFQGTGAADDSGLPNDRFFAVRPEGSVSTLKIQRTERGDSAVYLCASSERTGAQETQYFGPGTRLLVL.

The V call is TRBV20-1, the J call TRBJ2-1; TCRdb lists TRBD2, though no DNA is available to test this call. The germline V gene encodes CDR1 DFQATT and CDR2 SNEGSKA (reference sequence). This CDR3 has 15 residues. CDR3 amino acids: CSARAEREGYNEQFF.

The chain carries TRBV7-2 and TRBJ2-5; TCRdb's D gene call, TRBD1, goes unchecked for lack of DNA. Germline CDR1 reads SGHTA; CDR2 reads FQGNSA. The CDR3 spans 16 residues. The CDR3 region is CASSLRGGGRLETQYF.

This chain links TRBV11-2 with TRBJ2-7; TCRdb indicates TRBD1, and absent DNA this call remains unverified. The CDR3 is 15 residues long. Germline V gene sequence: CDR1 SGHAT, CDR2 FQNNGV. The CDR3 protein is CASSALRTALYEQYF.

The chain joins TRBV18 to TRBJ2-1. CDR1 is KGHSH, CDR2 LQKENI, per germline. The CDR3 totals 16 residues. The CDR3: CASSPREGESYNEQFF.

The gene calls are TRBV4-1 and TRBJ1-1. The germline CDR1 and CDR2 sequences are MGHRA and YSYEKL. The CDR3 spans 12 residues. The CDR3 here is CASSQDGALAFF.

The chain combines TRBV28 with TRBJ2-1; TCRdb outputs TRBD1, but without DNA this stays unchecked. The germline gives CDR1 MDHEN, CDR2 SYDVKM. The CDR3 totals 16 residues. CDR3 sequence reads: CASSRLARRGPGEQFF.

This chain uses TRBV14 with TRBJ2-1. The germline gives CDR1 SGHDN, CDR2 FVKESK. The CDR3 length is 13 residues. This CDR3 is CASSQDQFIEQFF. The entire variable domain, with the rest obtained from reference TRBV14 and TRBJ2-1, is as follows: EAGVTQFPSHSVIEKGQTVTLRCDPISGHDNLYWYRRVMGKEIKFLLHFVKESKQDESGMPNNRFLAERTGGTYSTLKVQPAELEDSGVYFCASSQDQFIEQFFGPGTRLTVL.

This clonotype shows up as medium-sized by frequency. The J gene is TRBJ2-3, the V gene TRBV7-2; TCRdb's D gene call, TRBD1, goes unchecked for lack of DNA. Looked up from germline, CDR1 is SGHTA and CDR2 is FQGNSA. The CDR3 length is 13 residues. Here the CDR3 reads CASSWDSTDTQYF.

The chain links TRBV12-5 to TRBJ2-3. Looked up from germline, CDR1 is LGHNT and CDR2 is FRNRAP. This CDR3 has 13 amino acids. The CDR3 reads CASGLYTTDTQYF.

The chain joins TRBV6-2 or TRBV6-3 to TRBJ1-1; TCRdb indicates TRBD1, and absent DNA this call remains unverified. CDR1 is MNHEY, CDR2 SVGEGT, per germline. The length of the CDR3 is 14 residues. The CDR3 region is CASRGTGMYTEAFF.

This chain uses TRBV5-5 with TRBJ2-3; TCRdb designates TRBD2, a call that cannot be tested without DNA. The CDR3 totals 18 residues. Germline assignment: CDR1 SGHKS and CDR2 YYEKEE (reference sequence). The CDR3 is CASSTRLAGAGSTDTQYF.

The CDR3 loop is CASRPWTGGRETQYF. The chain joins TRBV6-2 or TRBV6-3 to TRBJ2-5; no DNA is available, so the TRBD1 call from TCRdb remains unchecked. Per germline, CDR1 MNHEY and CDR2 SVGEGT. The CDR3 consists of 15 residues.

V is TRBV19 and J is TRBJ2-1; TCRdb proposes TRBD2, but this gene call is untestable without DNA. Germline V gives CDR1 LNHDA, CDR2 SQIVND (reference sequence). CDR3 length equals 14 residues. The chain's CDR3 is CASMTSGGYNEQFF.

The J gene is TRBJ2-7, the V gene TRBV25-1. The germline V gene has CDR1 MGHDK and CDR2 SYGVNS. The CDR3 spans 16 residues. CDR3 loop: CASSERDPEVTYEQYF.